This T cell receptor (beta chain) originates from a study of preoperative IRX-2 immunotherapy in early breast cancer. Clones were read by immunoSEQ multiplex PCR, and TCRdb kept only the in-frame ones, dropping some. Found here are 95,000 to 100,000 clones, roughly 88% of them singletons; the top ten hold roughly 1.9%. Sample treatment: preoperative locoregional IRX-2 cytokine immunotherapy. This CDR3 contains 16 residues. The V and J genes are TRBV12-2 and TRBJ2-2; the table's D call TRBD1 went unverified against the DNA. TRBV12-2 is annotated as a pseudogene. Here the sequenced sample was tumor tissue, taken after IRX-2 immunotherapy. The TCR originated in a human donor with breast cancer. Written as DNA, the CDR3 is TGTGCCATTAGAGAGTCGCCGGGACATCTCACCGGGGAGCTGTTTTTT. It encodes CAIRESPGHLTGELFF.